A selection of T cell receptor beta chains follows, all from one sample in a study of beta chain features in type 1 diabetes. Method: immunoSEQ multiplex PCR; TCRdb's copy keeps in-frame clones and lacks some. This table has approximately 150,000 clones, over 9.5% appearing once. Sequenced material: naive CD4+ T cells from blood. The origin of the receptors is a man younger than 35 in good health. CDR3s include the opening cysteine and the closing phenylalanine or tryptophan. The order of the fields is J gene, clone size, V gene, D gene, CDR3 protein, CDR3 DNA. The D gene is left open where the match is weak. Where a row states a size, it is once, few, many or the class of an expanded clone; other rows omit it.

J: TRBJ1-2
size: -
V: TRBV5-1
D: TRBD1
CDR3: CASSPNSRDRGYGYTF
DNA: TGCGCCAGCAGCCCAAACAGCCGGGACAGAGGCTATGGCTACACCTTC

J: TRBJ1-1
size: -
V: TRBV4-2
D: -
CDR3: CASSQKEGRTQNTEAFF
DNA: TGTGCCAGCAGCCAAAAAGAAGGACGGACACAGAACACTGAAGCTTTCTTT

J: TRBJ2-4
size: few
V: TRBV4-3
D: TRBD1
CDR3: CASSQLPSLQGYIQYF
DNA: TGCGCCAGCAGCCAGCTACCCTCCCTACAGGGGTACATTCAGTACTTC

J: TRBJ1-6
size: -
V: TRBV10-2
D: TRBD1
CDR3: CASSEIGTGGVSSPLHF
DNA: TGCGCCAGCAGTGAGATTGGGACAGGGGGCGTGAGTTCACCCCTCCACTTT

J: TRBJ1-5
size: few
V: TRBV7-6
D: -
CDR3: CASSPLDYGNQPQHF
DNA: TGTGCCAGCAGCCCCCTGGACTATGGCAATCAGCCCCAGCATTTT

J: TRBJ2-3
size: -
V: TRBV2
D: TRBD2
CDR3: CASSEVGGGGDTQYF
DNA: TGTGCCAGCAGTGAGGTGGGCGGGGGTGGAGATACGCAGTATTTT

J: TRBJ2-1
size: -
V: TRBV7-7
D: TRBD2
CDR3: CASTSLPASGVNEQFF
DNA: TGTGCCAGCACCTCCCTCCCGGCTAGCGGGGTAAATGAGCAGTTCTTC

J: TRBJ1-1
size: -
V: TRBV29-1
D: -
CDR3: CSVERVLNTEAFF
DNA: TGCAGCGTTGAGAGGGTATTGAACACTGAAGCTTTCTTT

J: TRBJ1-3
size: -
V: TRBV5-5
D: -
CDR3: CASSRGGPSSGNTIYF
DNA: TGTGCCAGCAGCCGGGGGGGGCCAAGCTCTGGAAACACCATATATTTT

J: TRBJ2-3
size: few
V: TRBV9
D: TRBD2
CDR3: CASSAHSGDLTDTQYF
DNA: TGTGCCAGCAGCGCTCATAGCGGGGACCTCACAGATACGCAGTATTTT

J: TRBJ2-3
size: few
V: TRBV19
D: TRBD2
CDR3: CASTASGAGDTQYF
DNA: TGTGCCAGTACCGCTAGCGGGGCAGGGGATACGCAGTATTTT

J: TRBJ2-3
size: few
V: TRBV28
D: TRBD2
CDR3: CAGARGGATDTQYF
DNA: TGTGCCGGCGCCCGCGGGGGGGCCACAGATACGCAGTATTTT

J: TRBJ1-2
size: few
V: TRBV19
D: TRBD1
CDR3: CASSMILGQGNYGYTF
DNA: TGTGCCAGTAGTATGATTCTGGGACAGGGTAACTATGGCTACACCTTC

J: TRBJ1-6
size: few
V: TRBV9
D: TRBD1
CDR3: CASSVVGTENSPLHF
DNA: TGTGCCAGCAGCGTAGTTGGGACAGAGAATTCACCCCTCCACTTT

J: TRBJ2-2
size: few
V: TRBV6-1
D: -
CDR3: CALSRAVANTGELFF
DNA: TGTGCCCTATCCAGGGCCGTCGCGAACACCGGGGAGCTGTTTTTT

J: TRBJ2-1
size: many
V: TRBV27
D: TRBD1
CDR3: CASSLEGGYEQFF
DNA: TGTGCCAGCAGTTTGGAAGGGGGCTATGAGCAGTTCTTC

J: TRBJ1-2
size: -
V: TRBV6-6
D: TRBD1
CDR3: CASSWDRDYDGYTF
DNA: TGTGCCAGCAGTTGGGACAGGGATTATGATGGCTACACCTTC

J: TRBJ1-2
size: -
V: TRBV18
D: TRBD1
CDR3: CASSSEDRGYGYTF
DNA: TGTGCCAGCTCTTCCGAGGACAGGGGCTATGGCTACACCTTC

J: TRBJ2-1
size: -
V: TRBV4-1
D: TRBD1
CDR3: CASSQEWDRGLSQFF
DNA: TGCGCCAGCAGCCAAGAATGGGACAGGGGGCTGTCGCAGTTCTTC

J: TRBJ2-5
size: -
V: TRBV4-3
D: -
CDR3: CASSQDTVETQYF
DNA: TGCGCCAGCAGCCAAGATACAGTAGAGACCCAGTACTTC

J: TRBJ1-1
size: few
V: TRBV11-2
D: -
CDR3: CASSSGTEAFF
DNA: TGTGCCAGCAGCTCCGGGACAGAAGCTTTCTTT

J: TRBJ2-7
size: -
V: TRBV30
D: -
CDR3: CAWSTAPYLEQYF
DNA: TGTGCCTGGTCCACAGCCCCTTACCTCGAGCAGTACTTC

J: TRBJ2-5
size: few
V: TRBV7-2
D: TRBD2
CDR3: CASSSGGGLVETQYF
DNA: TGTGCCAGCAGCTCCGGGGGGGGTTTGGTAGAGACCCAGTACTTC